This TCR beta chain is from a study of cytomegalovirus exposure and HLA in healthy donors. Looked up from germline, CDR1 is MNHEY and CDR2 is SMNVEV (reference sequence). V lost 6 bases and J lost 6, with 10 bases in between. This CDR3 has 12 residues. The PCR used 60 Vbeta and 13 Jbeta primers. Assay used: immunoSEQ multiplex PCR; TCRdb lists only in-frame clones, some missing. The table has over 150,000 clones, about four fifths seen once. The clonotype was recovered from a man aged 25-40 years in good health and CMV-seropositive. Sequenced input: PBMCs. The genes are TRBV27 and TRBJ2-3; the D gene is possibly TRBD2 (5 bases). The CDR3 DNA follows: TGTGCCAGCAGCCCGGACTTGGATACGCAGTATTTT. This gives the protein CASSPDLDTQYF.